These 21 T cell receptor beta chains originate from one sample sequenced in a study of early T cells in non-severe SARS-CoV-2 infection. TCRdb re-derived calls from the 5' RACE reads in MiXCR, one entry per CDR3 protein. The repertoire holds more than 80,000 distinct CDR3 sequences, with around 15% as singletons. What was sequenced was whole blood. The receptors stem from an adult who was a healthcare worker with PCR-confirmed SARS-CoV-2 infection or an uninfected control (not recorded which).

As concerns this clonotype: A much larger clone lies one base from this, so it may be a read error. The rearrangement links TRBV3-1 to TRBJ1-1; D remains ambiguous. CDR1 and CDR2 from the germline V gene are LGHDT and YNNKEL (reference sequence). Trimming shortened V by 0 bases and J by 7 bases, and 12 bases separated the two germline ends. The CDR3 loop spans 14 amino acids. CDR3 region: CASSQDPVVNEAFF. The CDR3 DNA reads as TGTGCCAGCAGCCAAGATCCGGTGGTCAATGAAGCTTTCTTT.

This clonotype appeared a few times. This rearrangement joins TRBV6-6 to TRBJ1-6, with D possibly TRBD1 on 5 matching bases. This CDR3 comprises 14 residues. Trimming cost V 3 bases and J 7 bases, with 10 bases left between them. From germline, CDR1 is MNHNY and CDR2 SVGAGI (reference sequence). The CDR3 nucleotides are TGTGCCAGCAGTTATCTACAGGAAAATTCACCCCTCCACTTT. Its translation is CASSYLQENSPLHF.

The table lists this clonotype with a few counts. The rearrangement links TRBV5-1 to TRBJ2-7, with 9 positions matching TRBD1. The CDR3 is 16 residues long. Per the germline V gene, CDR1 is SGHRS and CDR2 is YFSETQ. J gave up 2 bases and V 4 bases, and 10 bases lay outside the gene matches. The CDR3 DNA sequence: TGCGCCAGCAGCGGGACAGGGTTGAGTCTTGCCTACGAGCAGTACTTC. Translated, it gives CASSGTGLSLAYEQYF.

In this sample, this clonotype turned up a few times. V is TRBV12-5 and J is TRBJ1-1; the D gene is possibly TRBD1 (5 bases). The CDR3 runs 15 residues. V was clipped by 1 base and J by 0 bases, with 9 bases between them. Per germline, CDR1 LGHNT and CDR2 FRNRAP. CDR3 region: CASGLDRGVNTEAFF. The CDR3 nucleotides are TGTGCTAGTGGTTTGGACCGAGGGGTGAACACTGAAGCTTTCTTT.

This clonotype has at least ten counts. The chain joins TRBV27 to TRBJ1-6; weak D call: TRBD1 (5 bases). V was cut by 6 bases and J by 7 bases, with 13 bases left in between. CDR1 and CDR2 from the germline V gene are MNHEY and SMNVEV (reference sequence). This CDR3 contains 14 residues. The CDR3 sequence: CASRAGRGNSPLHF. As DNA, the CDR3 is TGTGCCAGCAGAGCCGGGAGGGGAAATTCACCCCTCCACTTT.

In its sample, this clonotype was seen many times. CDR3 in amino acids: CASRRSGGSYNEQFF. The DNA for the CDR3 is TGTGCCAGCAGGAGATCGGGGGGATCTTACAATGAGCAGTTCTTC. This rearrangement joins TRBV6-2 or TRBV6-3 to TRBJ2-1, with 7 positions matching TRBD2. This CDR3 is 15 amino acids long. CDR1 and CDR2 from the germline V gene are MNHEY and SVGEGT. Trimming cost V 6 bases and J 4 bases; bases outside gene matches: 9.

The CDR3 loop is CASSGWGQETQYF. Here the CDR3 DNA reads TGTGCCAGCAGTGGCTGGGGCCAAGAGACCCAGTACTTC. The chain recombines TRBV6-1 with TRBJ2-5; D ambiguous. V lost 4 bases, J lost 1 base, and 7 bases lay in between. CDR1 and CDR2 from the germline V gene are MNHNS and SASEGT. This CDR3 contains 13 residues.

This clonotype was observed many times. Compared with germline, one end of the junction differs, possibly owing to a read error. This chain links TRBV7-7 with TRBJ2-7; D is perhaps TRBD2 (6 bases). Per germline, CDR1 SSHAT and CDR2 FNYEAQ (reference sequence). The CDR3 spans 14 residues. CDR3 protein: CASSPGGKQLEQYF. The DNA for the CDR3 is TGTGCTAGCAGCCCCGGAGGGAAGCAGCTAGAGCAGTACTTC.

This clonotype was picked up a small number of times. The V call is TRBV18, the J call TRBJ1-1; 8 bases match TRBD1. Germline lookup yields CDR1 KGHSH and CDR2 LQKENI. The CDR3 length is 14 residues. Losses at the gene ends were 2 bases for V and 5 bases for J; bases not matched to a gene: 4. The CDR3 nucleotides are TGTGCCAGCTCACCAGACAGGGGAGGAACTGAAGCTTTCTTT. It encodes CASSPDRGGTEAFF.

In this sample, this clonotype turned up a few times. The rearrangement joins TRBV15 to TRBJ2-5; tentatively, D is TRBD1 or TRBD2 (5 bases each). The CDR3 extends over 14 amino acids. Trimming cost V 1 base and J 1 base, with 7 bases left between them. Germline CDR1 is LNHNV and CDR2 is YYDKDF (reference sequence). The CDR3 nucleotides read TGTGCCACCAGCAGAGGGGGGACCCAAGAGACCCAGTACTTC. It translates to CATSRGGTQETQYF.

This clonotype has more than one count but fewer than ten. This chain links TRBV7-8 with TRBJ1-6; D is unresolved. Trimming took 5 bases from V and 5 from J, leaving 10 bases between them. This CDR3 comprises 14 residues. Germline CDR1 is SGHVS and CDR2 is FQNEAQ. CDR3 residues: CASSIVGNNSPLHF. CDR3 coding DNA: TGTGCCAGCAGCATAGTAGGCAATAATTCACCCCTCCACTTT.

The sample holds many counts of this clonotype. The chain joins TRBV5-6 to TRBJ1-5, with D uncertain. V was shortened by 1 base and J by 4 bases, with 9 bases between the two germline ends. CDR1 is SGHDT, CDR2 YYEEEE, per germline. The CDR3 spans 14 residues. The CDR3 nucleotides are TGTGCCAGCAGCTTGTTCCAGAAGAATCAGCCCCAGCATTTT. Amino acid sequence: CASSLFQKNQPQHF.

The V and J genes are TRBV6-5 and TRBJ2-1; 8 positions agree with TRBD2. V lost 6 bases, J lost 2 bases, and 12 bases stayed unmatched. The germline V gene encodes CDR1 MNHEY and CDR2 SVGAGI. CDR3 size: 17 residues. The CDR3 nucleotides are TGTGCCAGCAGCCCTTCCCGGGGGGGGACGGCCTACAATGAGCAGTTCTTC. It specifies CASSPSRGGTAYNEQFF.

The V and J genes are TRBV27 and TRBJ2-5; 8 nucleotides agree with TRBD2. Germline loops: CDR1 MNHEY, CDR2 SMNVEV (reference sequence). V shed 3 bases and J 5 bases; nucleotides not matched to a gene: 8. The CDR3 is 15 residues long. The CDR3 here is CASSFGSGGGETQYF. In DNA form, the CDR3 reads TGTGCCAGCAGTTTCGGGAGCGGGGGCGGGGAGACCCAGTACTTC.

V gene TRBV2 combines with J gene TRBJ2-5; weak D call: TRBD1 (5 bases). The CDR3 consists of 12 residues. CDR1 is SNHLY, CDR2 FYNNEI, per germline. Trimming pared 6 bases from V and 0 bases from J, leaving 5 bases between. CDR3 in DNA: TGTGCCAGCAGAGGGGACCAAGAGACCCAGTACTTC. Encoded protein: CASRGDQETQYF.

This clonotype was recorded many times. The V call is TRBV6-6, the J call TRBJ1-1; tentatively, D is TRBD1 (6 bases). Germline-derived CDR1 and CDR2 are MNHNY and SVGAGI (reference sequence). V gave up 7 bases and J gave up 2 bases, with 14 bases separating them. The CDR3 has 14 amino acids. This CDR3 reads CASTPLDSNTEAFF. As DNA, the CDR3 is TGTGCCAGCACTCCACTGGACAGTAACACTGAAGCTTTCTTT.

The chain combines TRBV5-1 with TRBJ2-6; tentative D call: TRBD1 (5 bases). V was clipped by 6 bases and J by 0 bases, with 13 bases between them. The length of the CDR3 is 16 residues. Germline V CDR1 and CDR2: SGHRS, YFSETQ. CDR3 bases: TGCGCCAGCAACGACAGTCCAAGCTCTGGGGCCAACGTCCTGACTTTC. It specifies CASNDSPSSGANVLTF. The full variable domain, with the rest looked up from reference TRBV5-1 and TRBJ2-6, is KAGVTQTPRYLIKTRGQQVTLSCSPISGHRSVSWYQQTPGQGLQFLFEYFSETQRNKGNFPGRFSGRQFSNSRSEMNVSTLELGDSALYLCASNDSPSSGANVLTFGAGSRLTVL.

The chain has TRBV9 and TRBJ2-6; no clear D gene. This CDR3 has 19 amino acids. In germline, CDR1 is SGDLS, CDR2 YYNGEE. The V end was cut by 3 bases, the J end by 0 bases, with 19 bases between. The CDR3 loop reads CASSAKSGSGLSGANVLTF. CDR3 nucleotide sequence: TGTGCCAGCAGCGCCAAATCAGGATCTGGCCTCTCTGGGGCCAACGTCCTGACTTTC.

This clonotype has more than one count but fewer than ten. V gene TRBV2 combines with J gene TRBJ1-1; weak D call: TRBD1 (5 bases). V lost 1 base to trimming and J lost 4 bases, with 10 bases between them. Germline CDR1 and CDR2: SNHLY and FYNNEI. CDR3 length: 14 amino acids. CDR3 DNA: TGTGCCAGCAGTGAAGGGACGGGGGGCACTGAAGCTTTCTTT. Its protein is CASSEGTGGTEAFF.

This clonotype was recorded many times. In nucleotides, the CDR3 is TGTGCCAGCAGCTTAGCCGCGGGGACAGGGGGCACTGAAGCTTTCTTT. Protein sequence: CASSLAAGTGGTEAFF. The gene calls are TRBV7-9 and TRBJ1-1, with TRBD1 matching 11 bases. From germline, CDR1 is SEHNR and CDR2 FQNEAQ (reference sequence). The CDR3 loop spans 16 amino acids. Trimming cost V 0 bases and J 4 bases; bases outside gene matches: 4.

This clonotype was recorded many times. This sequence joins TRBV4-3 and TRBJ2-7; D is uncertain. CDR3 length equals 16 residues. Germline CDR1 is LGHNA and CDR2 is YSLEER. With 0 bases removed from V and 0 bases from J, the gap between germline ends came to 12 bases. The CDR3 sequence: CASSQDPRPSSYEQYF. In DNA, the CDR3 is TGCGCCAGCAGCCAAGATCCCAGGCCCAGCTCCTACGAGCAGTACTTC.